The table lists the clone carrying this T cell receptor beta chain with a few counts. Its antigen is not known. This CDR3 has 13 amino acids. Looked up from germline, CDR1 is MGHDK and CDR2 is SYGVNS. V lost 8 bases and J lost 4; bases outside the gene matches: 8. The sample belongs to a study of blood T cells in healthy people across ages. Study-level points and caveats: Strongly correlated with naive T cell percentage was TCR beta diversity.

Sample-barcoded 5' priming and a J-beta primer mix drove a second PCR of 7 to 11 cycles. Each cDNA molecule received a tag from a template-switch adaptor that had 12 random nucleotides. TCRdb re-derived calls from the 5' RACE reads in MiXCR, one entry per CDR3 protein. The repertoire has over 600,000 distinct CDR3 sequences, around 20% of them found once; the top ten carry approximately 3.6%. Around 10 milliliters of peripheral blood were drawn from each donor. The TCR comes from a man between 65 and 79 years old in good health. The chain links TRBV25-1 to TRBJ2-7; 7 positions match TRBD1. Sequenced material: blood. DNA of the CDR3: TGTGCCAGCTCAGGACAGGTGGTATACGAGCAGTACTTC. Amino acid sequence: CASSGQVVYEQYF.